This TCR beta chain appears in the sequencing data of a study of vaccination effects on CD4 cells after COVID-19. Whole-study results and caveats: Few convalescent patients, and no early post-infection timepoints, were available to the study. Clones induced by infection and by vaccine showed marked clonal contraction late after vaccination.

The CDR3 has 14 residues. V was clipped by 6 bases and J by 5 bases; unmatched bases: 3. CDR1 is MNHEY and CDR2 is SVGAGI in the germline V gene. Generated by immunoSEQ multiplex PCR, the TCRdb table keeps only in-frame clones and is missing some. This table holds about 63,000 clones, over 70% found once. On this clone: Its specificity is not known.

Pools of viral peptides were used by the ViraFEST assay to expand antigen-specific CD4+ T cells ahead of sequencing. Having been cultured for 9 to 11 days, the cells underwent CD4+ T cell isolation. Vaccinated participants had no history of SARS-CoV-2 infection and tested negative for nucleocapsid antibodies. Researchers reported culturing 2 million to 2.5 million PBMC in each well, adding approximately 10 IU/ml IL-2 and about 9.5 ug/ml peptides. The J gene is TRBJ2-2, the V gene TRBV6-5; TRBD1 matches at 10 bases. The receptor comes from a human donor who received a COVID-19 vaccine. The starting material was CD4+ T cells from PBMCs cultured with HCoV-OC43 spike peptides, obtained before COVID-19 vaccination. Described subset: HCoV-OC43 spike overlapping peptide pool stimulation. CDR3 coding DNA: TGTGCCAGCAGGCGGACAGGGGGAACCGGGGAGCTGTTTTTT. Protein: CASRRTGGTGELFF.